The next 5 T cell receptor beta chains were all read from a single sample in a study of blood T cell repertoires in COVID-19. Assay: immunoSEQ multiplex PCR; the TCRdb copy retains only in-frame clones and omits some. The sample contains 100,000 or so clones, approximately 81% of which appear only once. Sequenced sample: peripheral blood. These receptor sequences come from a human donor in a cohort sampled during active COVID-19.

This clone occurred once. The rearrangement uses TRBV30 and TRBJ2-5, with D uncertain. Per the germline V gene, CDR1 is GTSNPN and CDR2 is SVGIG (reference sequence). Between the trimmed V and J ends, which lost 0 bases and 7 bases, there was a span of 9 bases. The CDR3 covers 12 residues. In DNA, the CDR3 is TGTGCCTGGAGTGTACCCCCGGGGACCCAGTACTTC. It codes for CAWSVPPGTQYF.

This rearrangement joins TRBV6-5 to TRBJ2-1; D not certain. V was shortened by 1 base and J by 5 bases, with 6 bases between the two germline ends. The germline V gene has CDR1 MNHEY and CDR2 SVGAGI. This CDR3 contains 13 residues. The CDR3 DNA reads TGTGCCAGCAGTTACTTTAGAGACAATGAGCAGTTCTTC. As protein: CASSYFRDNEQFF.

This clone occurred once. This sequence joins TRBV11-2 and TRBJ2-7; 13 bases match TRBD2. Germline CDR1 reads SGHAT; CDR2 reads FQNNGV. V shed 5 bases, J shed 0 bases, and the junction held 4 bases outside the gene matches. This CDR3 comprises 16 residues. CDR3: CASSKRTSGSSYEQYF. The CDR3, as DNA: TGTGCCAGCAGCAAACGGACTAGCGGGAGCTCCTACGAGCAGTACTTC.

The chain joins TRBV7-9 to TRBJ2-7, with 10 bases fitting TRBD2. Per germline, CDR1 SEHNR and CDR2 FQNEAQ (reference sequence). The CDR3 is made up of 15 amino acids. With 3 bases clipped from V and 5 bases from J, the junction kept 7 bases outside the gene matches. The CDR3 DNA reads as TGTGCCAGCAGCTTCCTAGGGCTAGCGGGAGACGAGCAGTACTTC. Amino acid sequence: CASSFLGLAGDEQYF.

The rearrangement uses TRBV5-1 and TRBJ1-2, with a weak D call TRBD1 (5 bases). Deletions cut 0 bases from V and 8 bases from J, with 14 bases between. This CDR3 has 14 amino acids. The V gene's germline CDR1 is SGHRS and CDR2 YFSETQ. The CDR3 nucleotides read TGCGCCAGCAGCTTGGAAGGTGCTGCAGGGGGCTACACCTTC. This translates into CASSLEGAAGGYTF.